This T cell receptor beta chain was retrieved from a study of OX40 agonist ivuxolimab in advanced cancers. TCRdb's table, derived via immunoSEQ multiplex PCR, lists solely in-frame clones and lacks some. The data show under 85,000 clones, with approximately 83% seen just once and 1.5% to 2% held by the top ten. Looked up from germline, CDR1 is MNHEY and CDR2 is SMNVEV (reference sequence). There are 15 residues in the CDR3. The V and J ends lost 6 bases and 6 bases, in that order; junction bases with no gene match: 6. The input for sequencing was CD4+ or CD8+ T cells sorted from blood, taken in a trial of the OX40 agonist ivuxolimab. The V call is TRBV27, the J call TRBJ2-1; TRBD2 matches 12 bases. This TCR came from an adult with an advanced solid tumor such as melanoma, head and neck, liver or kidney cancer. The CDR3 region is CASSRTSGKVNEQFF. The CDR3 DNA reads TGTGCCAGCAGCCGGACTAGCGGGAAAGTCAATGAGCAGTTCTTC.